These 19 T cell receptor beta chains were sequenced from one sample in a study of CD8 T cells in Susac syndrome (dated by TCRdb to 2018 to 2020). Library prep was done by the immunoSEQ multiplex PCR assay. RNA was extracted using the RNeasy kit, and about 0.45 to 1 ug of the RNA was reverse transcribed with random hexamers. TCRdb redid the processing of the public reads, applying fastp at Q25 and MiXCR, and retained in-frame beta chains. Each entry merges the rows of one CDR3 protein and shows their most common DNA and genes. Present in this sample are a few hundred thousand distinct CDR3 sequences, approximately 91% of which were seen just once. Roughly 0.17% of the sample lies in the top ten. Specimen: CD8+ T cells from PBMCs. These TCRs come from a human donor with multiple sclerosis.

The chain carries TRBV20-1 and TRBJ2-7; D perhaps matches TRBD2 (5 bases). The CDR3 sequence is 14 residues long. V was clipped by 0 bases and J by 0 bases, with 9 bases between them. In germline, CDR1 is DFQATT, CDR2 SNEGSKA (reference sequence). The CDR3: CSARDGGHSYEQYF. The CDR3 DNA reads TGCAGTGCTAGAGACGGCGGGCACTCCTACGAGCAGTACTTC.

The chain couples TRBV6-1 to TRBJ2-1, with TRBD1 matching 8 bases. This CDR3 has 15 amino acids. The V and J ends lost 2 bases and 7 bases, in that order; junction bases with no gene match: 7. From germline, CDR1 is MNHNS and CDR2 SASEGT. CDR3 sequence reads: CASSETGQGGNEQFF. The CDR3, as DNA: TGTGCCAGCAGTGAAACTGGACAGGGTGGGAATGAGCAGTTCTTC.

J is TRBJ1-1 and V is TRBV7-9, with D uncertain. There are 11 residues in the CDR3. The V end was cut by 4 bases, the J end by 10 bases, with 10 bases between. In germline, CDR1 is SEHNR, CDR2 FQNEAQ (reference sequence). The DNA of the CDR3 is TGTGCCAGCAGCTCTGGACTGGGAGCTTTCTTT. This sequence encodes CASSSGLGAFF.

This CDR3 is CASGGGTDTDTQYF. The DNA of the CDR3 is TGTGCCAGCGGCGGGGGGACCGACACAGATACGCAGTATTTT. This rearrangement joins TRBV6-4 to TRBJ2-3; TRBD2 aligns across 8 bases. CDR1 and CDR2 from the germline V gene are MRHNA and SNTAGT. This CDR3 has 14 amino acids. V lost 8 bases, J lost 2 bases, and 6 bases stayed unmatched.

This clonotype has just a few counts. The chain is built from TRBV11-2 and TRBJ2-3; D gene ambiguous. The CDR3 loop spans 11 amino acids. V was trimmed by 5 bases and J by 6 bases, leaving 6 bases between them. Germline assignment: CDR1 SGHAT and CDR2 FQNNGV. The CDR3 here is CASSHRDTQYF. Here the CDR3 DNA reads TGTGCCAGCAGCCATAGGGATACGCAGTATTTT.

The rearrangement joins TRBV28 to TRBJ1-5; a weak D match, TRBD1 (5 bases). V was clipped by 6 bases and J by 6 bases, with 15 bases between them. The CDR3 is 14 residues long. The germline gives CDR1 MDHEN, CDR2 SYDVKM. CDR3 sequence reads: CASSSLQGGQPQHF. The CDR3 nucleotides read TGTGCCAGCAGCTCCCTCCAGGGAGGTCAGCCCCAGCATTTT. Supplemented by reference TRBV28 and TRBJ1-5, the full variable domain reads DVKVTQSSRYLVKRTGEKVFLECVQDMDHENMFWYRQDPGLGLRLIYFSYDVKMKEKGDIPEGYSVSREKKERFSLILESASTNQTSMYLCASSSLQGGQPQHFGDGTRLSIL.

The V and J genes are TRBV11-2 and TRBJ2-2; 7 nucleotides align to TRBD2. V lost 4 bases to trimming and J lost 3 bases; unmatched junction nucleotides: 5. The germline V gene has CDR1 SGHAT and CDR2 FQNNGV. The CDR3 covers 15 residues. This chain's CDR3 is CASSWPGGDTGELFF. The CDR3 DNA follows: TGTGCCAGCAGCTGGCCTGGGGGGGACACCGGGGAGCTGTTTTTT.

The chain links TRBV30 to TRBJ2-1; the D is unclear. Germline values: CDR1 GTSNPN, CDR2 SVGIG (reference sequence). V lost 5 bases and J lost 3, with 11 bases in between. This CDR3 has 13 amino acids. The CDR3 coding sequence is TGTGCCTGGTATTTGGCAGGCTACAATGAGCAGTTCTTC. Translated, it gives CAWYLAGYNEQFF.

This clonotype was seen just once. V usage is TRBV20-1 and J usage is TRBJ2-6; D gene uncertain. Germline-derived CDR1 and CDR2 are DFQATT and SNEGSKA (reference sequence). This CDR3 contains 15 residues. With 6 bases removed from V and 4 bases from J, the gap between germline ends came to 16 bases. The DNA of the CDR3 is TGCAGTGCCCGATTTCTGAGGACCGGGGCCAACGTCCTGACTTTC. This encodes CSARFLRTGANVLTF.

The chain is built from TRBV6-5 and TRBJ1-2, with D unresolved. The CDR3 is 11 residues long. The V and J ends lost 5 bases and 8 bases respectively, with 9 bases between them. Germline CDR1 reads MNHEY; CDR2 reads SVGAGI. The CDR3 reads CASSHGEGYTF. CDR3 sequence (DNA): TGTGCCAGCAGTCACGGAGAGGGCTACACCTTC.

DNA of the CDR3: TGTGCCAGCAGCTTAATCGGGCAAGGGGAAGCTTTCTTT. Translation: CASSLIGQGEAFF. The rearrangement uses TRBV7-3 and TRBJ1-1; no clear D gene. Germline CDR1 reads SGHTA; CDR2 reads FQGTGA. V lost 1 base and J lost 8, with 11 bases in between. CDR3 length: 13 amino acids.

The gene calls are TRBV7-6 and TRBJ2-3; perhaps TRBD2 as D (5 bases). In germline, CDR1 is SGHVS, CDR2 FNYEAQ. V was shortened by 5 bases and J by 6 bases, with 6 bases between the two germline ends. The CDR3 extends over 11 amino acids. The CDR3 DNA sequence: TGTGCCAGCAGCGGGGAGGATACGCAGTATTTT. Its translation is CASSGEDTQYF.

The genes are TRBV12-3 or TRBV12-4 and TRBJ2-1, with D perhaps TRBD1 or TRBD2 (5 bases each). The CDR3 length is 13 residues. Trimming removed 3 bases from V and 5 bases from J, with 8 bases in between. The CDR3 is CASSLGVDNEQFF. CDR3 bases: TGTGCCAGCAGTTTGGGGGTCGACAATGAGCAGTTCTTC.

The chain joins TRBV2 to TRBJ1-3; the D is unclear. This CDR3 is 11 amino acids long. With 8 bases removed from V and 4 bases from J, the gap between germline ends came to 6 bases. Germline V gene lookup returns CDR1 SNHLY and CDR2 FYNNEI. CDR3 in amino acids: CASEVGNTIYF. The CDR3 DNA sequence: TGTGCCAGCGAGGTGGGAAACACCATATATTTT.

This rearrangement joins TRBV6-2 or TRBV6-3 to TRBJ2-7; D is ambiguous. CDR3 length: 11 amino acids. The V gene lost 6 bases and the J gene lost 7 bases, with 10 bases spanning the gap. Per the germline V gene, CDR1 is MNHEY and CDR2 is SVGEGT. The CDR3 nucleotides are TGTGCCAGCAGCTTCTCATGGGAGCAGTACTTC. Its translation: CASSFSWEQYF.

The V gene is TRBV6-1, the J gene TRBJ2-5, with 8 bases identical to TRBD1. Germline CDR1 and CDR2: MNHNS and SASEGT. CDR3 size: 16 residues. V gave up 6 bases and J gave up 4 bases; unmatched junction bases: 13. CDR3 DNA: TGTGCCAGCAGAACTACAGGGGGATCGGTATCAGAGACCCAGTACTTC. This encodes CASRTTGGSVSETQYF.

The chain links TRBV20-1 to TRBJ2-7, with D maybe TRBD2 (6 bases). Trimming removed 0 bases at V and 0 bases at J, with 12 bases between. Per the germline V gene, CDR1 is DFQATT and CDR2 is SNEGSKA (reference sequence). This CDR3 has 15 residues. CDR3 in amino acids: CSARDPTSSSYEQYF. DNA for the CDR3: TGCAGTGCTAGAGACCCGACTAGTTCCTCCTACGAGCAGTACTTC.

The V call is TRBV6-5, the J call TRBJ2-7; possibly TRBD1 for D (5 bases). V lost 6 bases to trimming and J lost 4 bases, with 10 bases between them. Germline V gene data show CDR1 as MNHEY and CDR2 as SVGAGI. The CDR3 covers 12 residues. CDR3 bases: TGTGCCAGCAGCCGACAGAATTACGAGCAGTACTTC. Amino acids: CASSRQNYEQYF.

The chain combines TRBV7-9 with TRBJ2-3; 10 nucleotides align to TRBD1. J was trimmed by 6 bases and V by 5 bases; bases with no gene match: 8. CDR1 and CDR2 from the germline V gene are SEHNR and FQNEAQ (reference sequence). The CDR3 runs 15 residues. For the CDR3, the DNA is TGTGCCAGCAGCCCCGGGACAGGGGAAAGGGATACGCAGTATTTT. This translates into CASSPGTGERDTQYF.